The present T cell receptor beta chain was sequenced within a study of Ad26.COV2.S vaccination and SARS-CoV-2 variants. The data were produced by immunoSEQ multiplex PCR, yet TCRdb's version contains in-frame clones alone and is incomplete. The sample holds approximately 500,000 clones, around 88% seen once. Treatment here: around 19 received Ad26.COV2.S at low or high dose, single or two shots; about five received placebo; per-sample allocation not given. All samples were drawn on day 63, counting from the first vaccine or placebo injection. Germline V gene data show CDR1 as SGHAT and CDR2 as FQNNGV. V was shortened by 3 bases and J by 1 base, with 11 bases between the two germline ends. This CDR3 contains 15 residues.

V is TRBV11-2 and J is TRBJ2-3; TRBD1 might be the D (6 bases). The input for sequencing was peripheral blood, taken in a trial of Ad26.COV2.S vaccine versus placebo. The origin of this receptor is a person aged 18-65 years who received the Ad26.COV2.S COVID-19 vaccine or a placebo. The CDR3 reads CASSFQGTGTDTQYF. CDR3 nucleotides: TGTGCCAGCAGCTTCCAGGGGACCGGCACAGATACGCAGTATTTT. Full variable domain (rest looked up from reference TRBV11-2 and TRBJ2-3): EAGVAQSPRYKIIEKRQSVAFWCNPISGHATLYWYQQILGQGPKLLIQFQNNGVVDDSQLPKDRFSAERLKGVDSTLKIQPAKLEDSAVYLCASSFQGTGTDTQYFGPGTRLTVL.